This note documents a single T cell receptor (beta chain) sequence. The sample belongs to a study of early stage breast cancer tumors. Study-level background: About 70% of the 16 invasive tumors were ER+, PR+ and HER2-. Each sample averaged roughly 10-fold read coverage.

Data came from immunoSEQ multiplex PCR; TCRdb stores just in-frame clones and leaves some out. The sample has tens of thousands of clones; roughly four fifths are singletons. Germline V lookup: CDR1 LGHNA, CDR2 YNFKEQ. The CDR3 has 16 residues. V trimming: 3 bases; J trimming: 2 bases; junction bases outside the gene matches: 5. The chain has TRBV4-2 and TRBJ2-3; 10 nucleotides agree with TRBD2. Material for sequencing was blood. This clonotype was sampled from a person aged 50-59 years with breast cancer. CDR3 sequence (DNA): TGTGCCAGCAGCCAGGCACTAGCGGGATCCACAGATACGCAGTATTTT. This encodes CASSQALAGSTDTQYF.